These 2 T cell receptor beta chains share one sample of origin, sequenced in a study of blood T cell repertoires in COVID-19. This table comes from immunoSEQ multiplex PCR, and its TCRdb copy is limited to in-frame clones, with some not included. The table has 110,000 or so clones, about 85% seen once. Sequenced input: peripheral blood. The receptors were gathered from a man aged 50 to 60 with acute or convalescent COVID-19.

The CDR3 region is CASSIESGGYTQYF. CDR3 coding DNA: TGTGCCAGTAGTATAGAGTCGGGGGGCTATACGCAGTATTTT. The chain couples TRBV19 to TRBJ2-3; D is possibly TRBD2 (7 bases). Trimming removed 0 bases from V and 7 bases from J, with 11 bases in between. There are 14 residues in the CDR3. Germline V gives CDR1 LNHDA, CDR2 SQIVND (reference sequence).

A few counts support this clone. The rearrangement links TRBV11-2 to TRBJ2-2; 8 bases align to TRBD1. J gave up 4 bases and V 1 base, and 8 bases lay outside the gene matches. This CDR3 has 17 amino acids. Germline CDR1 and CDR2: SGHAT and FQNNGV. Here the CDR3 reads CASSLVGGTGGTGELFF. The DNA for the CDR3 is TGTGCCAGCAGCTTAGTGGGAGGTACAGGGGGCACCGGGGAGCTGTTTTTT.